This TCR beta chain was documented in a study of T cell changes during pregnancy in multiple sclerosis. This clone has only a few counts. This CDR3 is also generated by other DNA sequences in the sample. Clones were sequenced by immunoSEQ multiplex PCR, and TCRdb holds only the in-frame ones, with some missing. The sample records around 80,000 clones, around 92% being singletons. Per germline, CDR1 SNHLY and CDR2 FYNNEI. Trimming took 5 bases from V and 3 from J, leaving 4 bases between them. The CDR3 is 11 residues long. V usage is TRBV2 and J usage is TRBJ1-1; D not certain. Here the sequenced sample was peripheral blood, taken before pregnancy. The sequence derives from a female donor with multiple sclerosis, enrolled in a pregnancy study. The CDR3 reads CASSLYTEAFF. The DNA for the CDR3 is TGTGCCAGCAGTTTATACACTGAAGCTTTCTTT.